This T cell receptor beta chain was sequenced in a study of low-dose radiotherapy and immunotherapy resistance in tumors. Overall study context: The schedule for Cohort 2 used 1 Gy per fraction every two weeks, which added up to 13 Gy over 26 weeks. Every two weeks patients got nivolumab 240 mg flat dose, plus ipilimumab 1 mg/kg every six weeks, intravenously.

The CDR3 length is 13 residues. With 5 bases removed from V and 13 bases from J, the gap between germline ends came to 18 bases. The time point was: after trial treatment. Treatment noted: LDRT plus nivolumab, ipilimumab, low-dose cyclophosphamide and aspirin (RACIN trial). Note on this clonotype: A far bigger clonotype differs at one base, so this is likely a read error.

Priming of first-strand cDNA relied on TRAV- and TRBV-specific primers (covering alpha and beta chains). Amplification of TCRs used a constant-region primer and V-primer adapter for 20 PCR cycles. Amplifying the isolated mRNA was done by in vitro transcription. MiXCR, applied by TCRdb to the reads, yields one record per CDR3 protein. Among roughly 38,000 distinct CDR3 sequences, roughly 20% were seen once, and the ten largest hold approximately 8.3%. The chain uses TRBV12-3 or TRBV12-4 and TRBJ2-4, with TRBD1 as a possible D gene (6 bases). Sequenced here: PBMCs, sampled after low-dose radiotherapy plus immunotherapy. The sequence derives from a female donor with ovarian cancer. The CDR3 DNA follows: TGTGCCAGCAGTCCGGACTCAGGGGTTGAGCAGTACTTC. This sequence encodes CASSPDSGVEQYF.